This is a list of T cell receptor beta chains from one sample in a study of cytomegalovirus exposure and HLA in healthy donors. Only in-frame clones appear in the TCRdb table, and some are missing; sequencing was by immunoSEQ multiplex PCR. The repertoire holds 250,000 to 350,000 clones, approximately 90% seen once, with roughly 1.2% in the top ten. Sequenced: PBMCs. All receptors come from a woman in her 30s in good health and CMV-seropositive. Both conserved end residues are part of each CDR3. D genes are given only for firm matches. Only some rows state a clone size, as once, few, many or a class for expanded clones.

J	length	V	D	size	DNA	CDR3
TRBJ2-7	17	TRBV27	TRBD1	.	TGTGCCAGCAGTCCAACCAACAGGGGCAAAGGCTCCTACGAGCAGTACTTC	CASSPTNRGKGSYEQYF
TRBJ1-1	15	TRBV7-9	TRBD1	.	TGTGCCAGCAGCTTAGATGGACAGGCTAACACTGAAGCTTTCTTT	CASSLDGQANTEAFF
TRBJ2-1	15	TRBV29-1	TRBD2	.	TGCAGCGTGATCCCCGGGACTAGCGGGTATGATGAGCAGTTCTTC	CSVIPGTSGYDEQFF
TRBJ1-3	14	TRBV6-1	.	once	TGTGCCAGCAGACCCGGGGGGGAAGGAAACACCATATATTTT	CASRPGGEGNTIYF
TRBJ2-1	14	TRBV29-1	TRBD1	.	TGCAGCGTTTCCGGGACAGGAGCCTACAATGAGCAGTTCTTC	CSVSGTGAYNEQFF
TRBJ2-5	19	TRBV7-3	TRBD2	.	TGTGCCAGCAGCTATAACTCCGGGACTAGCGGGAGTCTTCGGGAGACCCAGTACTTC	CASSYNSGTSGSLRETQYF
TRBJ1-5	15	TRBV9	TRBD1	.	TGTGCCAGCAGCGCGGAGGGGGCGTCCAATCAGCCCCAGCATTTT	CASSAEGASNQPQHF
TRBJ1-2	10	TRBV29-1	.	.	TGCAGCGTTGACATGTGGGGCTACACCTTC	CSVDMWGYTF
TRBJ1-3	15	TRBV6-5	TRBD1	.	TGTGCCAGCACCCTGACGGACAGGGCTCGAAACACCATATATTTT	CASTLTDRARNTIYF
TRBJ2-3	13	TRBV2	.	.	TGTGCCAGCCATGGTACTGTCGCAGATACGCAGTATTTT	CASHGTVADTQYF
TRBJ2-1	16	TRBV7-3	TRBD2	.	TGTGCCAGCAGCTTAACGGGCGGGACTAGCGATAATGAGCAGTTCTTC	CASSLTGGTSDNEQFF
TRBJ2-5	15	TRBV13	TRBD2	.	TGTGCCAGCAGCTTAGGGGGACTAGCGGGAGAGACCCAGTACTTC	CASSLGGLAGETQYF
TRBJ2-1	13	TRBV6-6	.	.	TGTGCCAGCGAAGACAGTCCCTACAATGAGCAGTTCTTC	CASEDSPYNEQFF
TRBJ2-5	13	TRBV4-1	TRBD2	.	TGCGCCAGCAGCCAATGGGGGGGGGAGACCCAGTACTTC	CASSQWGGETQYF
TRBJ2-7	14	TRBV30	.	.	TGTGCCTGGAGTCCGCGGGGTTATCACTACGAGCAGTACTTC	CAWSPRGYHYEQYF
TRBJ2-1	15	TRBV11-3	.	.	TGTGCCAGCAGCCGAGACGGTCTGGGGGTCGATGAGCAGTTCTTC	CASSRDGLGVDEQFF
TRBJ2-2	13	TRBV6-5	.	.	TGTGCCAGCAGTTACTCGAGTACCGGGGAGCTGTTTTTT	CASSYSSTGELFF
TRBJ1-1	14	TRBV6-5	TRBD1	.	TGTGCCAGCAGATGGGACAGGATGAACACTGAAGCTTTCTTT	CASRWDRMNTEAFF
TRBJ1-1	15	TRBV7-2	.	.	TGTGCCAGCAGCTCCGGACAGCCGGGAGGCACTGAAGCTTTCTTT	CASSSGQPGGTEAFF
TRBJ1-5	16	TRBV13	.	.	TGTGCCAGCAGCTTATCTCAGAGGGGAAAAAATCAGCCCCAGCATTTT	CASSLSQRGKNQPQHF
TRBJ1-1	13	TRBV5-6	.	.	TGTGCCAGCAGCCGACGTCGGGGCACTGAAGCTTTCTTT	CASSRRRGTEAFF
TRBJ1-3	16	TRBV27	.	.	TGTGCCAGCAGTTTATCGTACAGAAGCTCTGGAAACACCATATATTTT	CASSLSYRSSGNTIYF
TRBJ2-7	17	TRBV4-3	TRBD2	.	TGCGCCAGCAGCCAGGATATAGCGGGGGGGCCTGTTTACGAGCAGTACTTC	CASSQDIAGGPVYEQYF
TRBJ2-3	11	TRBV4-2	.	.	TGTGCCAGCAGCACGGGGGATACGCAGTATTTT	CASSTGDTQYF
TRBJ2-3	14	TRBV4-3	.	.	TGCGCCAGCAGCCAAGGAGTTAGCACAGATACGCAGTATTTT	CASSQGVSTDTQYF
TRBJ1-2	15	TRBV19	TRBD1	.	TGTGCCAGTAGTATAGCCCAGGGGGCGAAGTATGGCTACACCTTC	CASSIAQGAKYGYTF
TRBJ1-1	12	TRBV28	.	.	TGTGCCAGCGGTCATGGGAACACTGAAGCTTTCTTT	CASGHGNTEAFF
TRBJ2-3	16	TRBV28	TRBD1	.	TGTGCCAGCACCTTGGGGGACAGGGGGCTCACAGATACGCAGTATTTT	CASTLGDRGLTDTQYF
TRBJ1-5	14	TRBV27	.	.	TGTGCCAGCCGTCATGGTTATAGCAATCAGCCCCAGCATTTT	CASRHGYSNQPQHF
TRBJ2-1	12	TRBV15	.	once	TGTGCCACCAGCAGAGAGGGCTATGAGCAGTTCTTC	CATSREGYEQFF
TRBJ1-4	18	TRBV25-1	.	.	TGTGCCAGCAGTGAAATTGGGGGGAGGGTTAGGGCTAATGAAAAACTGTTTTTT	CASSEIGGRVRANEKLFF
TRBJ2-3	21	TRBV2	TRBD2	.	TGTGCCAGCAGTGAAGTCGTACTAGCGGGGCTCACGGGGAAAGACACAGATACGCAGTATTTT	CASSEVVLAGLTGKDTDTQYF
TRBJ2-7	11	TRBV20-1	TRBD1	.	TGCAGGGCAGGGGGTTCCTACGAGCAGTACTTC	CRAGGSYEQYF
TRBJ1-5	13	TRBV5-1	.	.	TGCGCCAGCAGGGACACGATTGATCAGCCCCAGCATTTT	CASRDTIDQPQHF
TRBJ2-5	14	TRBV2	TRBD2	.	TGTGCCAGCCCAGAACTAGCGGGGGATGAGACCCAGTACTTC	CASPELAGDETQYF
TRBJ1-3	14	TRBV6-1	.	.	TGTGCCAGCAGTGAAGTTCTCTCTGGAAACACCATATATTTT	CASSEVLSGNTIYF
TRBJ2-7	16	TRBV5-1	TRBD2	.	TGCGCCAGCAGCCCGATACTAGCGGGAGTTTCCTACGAGCAGTACTTC	CASSPILAGVSYEQYF
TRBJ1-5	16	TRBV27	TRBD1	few	TGTGCCAGCAGTTTACTTGCAGGGACAGGGTTGCAGCCCCAGCATTTT	CASSLLAGTGLQPQHF
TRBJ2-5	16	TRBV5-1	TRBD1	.	TGCGCCAGCAGCTTGGGTAGGGACAGGCCGGGGGAGACCCAGTACTTC	CASSLGRDRPGETQYF
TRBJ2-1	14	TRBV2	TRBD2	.	TGTGCCAGCAGTGGACTAGCGGGGGGGAATGAGCAGTTCTTC	CASSGLAGGNEQFF
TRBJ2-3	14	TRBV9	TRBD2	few	TGTGCCAGCAGCGTCGGTAGCGGGCGGGATACGCAGTATTTT	CASSVGSGRDTQYF
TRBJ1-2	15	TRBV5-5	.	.	TGTGCCAGCAGCTTGTTAGACAGGATTAACTATGGCTACACCTTC	CASSLLDRINYGYTF
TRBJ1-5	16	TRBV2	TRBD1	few	TGTGCCAGCAGTGGTATACAGGGGGCCACCAATCAGCCCCAGCATTTT	CASSGIQGATNQPQHF
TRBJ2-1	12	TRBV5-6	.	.	TGTGCCAGCAGCTCCGCTAGTAACGAGCAGTTCTTC	CASSSASNEQFF
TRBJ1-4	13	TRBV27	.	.	TGTGCCAGCAGCCTAACAACTAATGAAAAACTGTTTTTT	CASSLTTNEKLFF
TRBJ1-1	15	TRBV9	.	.	TGTGCCAGCAGCGTAGTTTTACAGGGATCGACTGAAGCTTTCTTT	CASSVVLQGSTEAFF
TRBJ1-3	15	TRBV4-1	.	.	TGCGCCAGCAGCCAAGCACGGAACTCTGGAAACACCATATATTTT	CASSQARNSGNTIYF